The clone carrying this T cell receptor beta chain turned up a few times. This entry is derived from a study of beta chain features in type 1 diabetes. Since all of the isolated RNA was reverse transcribed, expressed TCRB transcripts were what got sequenced. Sequencing was performed with immunoSEQ multiplex PCR; in TCRdb, only in-frame clones are kept and a portion is missing. The sample consists of approximately 470,000 clones, approximately 28% of them appearing once. Looked up from germline, CDR1 is SQVTM and CDR2 is ANQGSEA. V lost 4 bases to trimming and J lost 3 bases, with 10 bases between them. This CDR3 has 12 residues.

This TCR was recovered from a man aged 18 to 30 in good health. J is TRBJ2-7 and V is TRBV29-1, with a possible D match to TRBD2 (5 bases). The sample was naive CD4+ T cells from blood. CDR3 in amino acids: CSVGVDYYEQYF. The DNA of the CDR3 is TGCAGCGTTGGCGTCGACTACTACGAGCAGTACTTC.